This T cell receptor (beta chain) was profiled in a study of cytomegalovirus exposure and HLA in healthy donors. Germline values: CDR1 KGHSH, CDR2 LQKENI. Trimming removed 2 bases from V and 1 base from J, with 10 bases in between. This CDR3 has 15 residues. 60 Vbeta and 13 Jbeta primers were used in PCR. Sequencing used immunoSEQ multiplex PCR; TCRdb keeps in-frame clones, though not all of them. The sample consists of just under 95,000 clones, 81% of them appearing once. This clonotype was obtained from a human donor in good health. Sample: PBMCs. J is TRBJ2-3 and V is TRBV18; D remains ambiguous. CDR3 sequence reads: CASSPVGARTDTQYF. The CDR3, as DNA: TGTGCCAGCTCACCAGTCGGAGCTCGCACAGATACGCAGTATTTT.